These T cell receptor beta chains were read from a single sample in a study of shared clonotypes between healthy human individuals. TCRdb's copy holds only in-frame clones and misses some; the assay was immunoSEQ multiplex PCR. The sample lists roughly 650,000 clones, 97% occurring once. The sequenced sample was naive CD4+ T cells sorted from blood. These receptors all stem from a woman in her 30s in good health. Each CDR3 is given with its conserved first and last residue. D genes are given only for firm matches. Clone size is stated in some rows and not others, as once, few, many or a class when expanded.

clone size: -; J gene: TRBJ2-5; D gene: TRBD1; V gene: TRBV11-3; CDR3 DNA: TGTGCCAGCAGCCGACAGGGGGCCCAAGAGACCCAGTACTTC; CDR3 protein: CASSRQGAQETQYF
clone size: -; J gene: TRBJ1-4; D gene: -; V gene: TRBV30; CDR3 DNA: TGTGCCTGGAGTGCCGGCCAGAGGGGGACTAATGAAAAACTGTTTTTT; CDR3 protein: CAWSAGQRGTNEKLFF
clone size: -; J gene: TRBJ2-7; D gene: -; V gene: TRBV7-8; CDR3 DNA: TGTGCCAGCAGCCTAGACCGGGACGGAGCCTACGAGCAGTACTTC; CDR3 protein: CASSLDRDGAYEQYF
clone size: -; J gene: TRBJ1-5; D gene: TRBD1; V gene: TRBV7-2; CDR3 DNA: TGTGCCAGCAGCCGACAGGGAAATCAGCCCCAGCATTTT; CDR3 protein: CASSRQGNQPQHF
clone size: -; J gene: TRBJ1-1; D gene: -; V gene: TRBV6-5; CDR3 DNA: TGTGCCAGCAGCCGGGACCCTTACACTGAAGCTTTCTTT; CDR3 protein: CASSRDPYTEAFF
clone size: -; J gene: TRBJ1-2; D gene: -; V gene: TRBV14; CDR3 DNA: TGTGCCAGCAGCCCCCACACAGGATTCTATGGCTACACCTTC; CDR3 protein: CASSPHTGFYGYTF
clone size: few; J gene: TRBJ1-6; D gene: -; V gene: TRBV13; CDR3 DNA: TGTGCCAGCAGCTTAGGAGAGGGCAGTCCCCATTCACCCCTCCACTTT; CDR3 protein: CASSLGEGSPHSPLHF
clone size: -; J gene: TRBJ1-5; D gene: -; V gene: TRBV29-1; CDR3 DNA: TGCAGCGTTGATAGGCGCAGGGTGAGCAATCAGCCCCAGCATTTT; CDR3 protein: CSVDRRRVSNQPQHF
clone size: -; J gene: TRBJ2-2; D gene: -; V gene: TRBV19; CDR3 DNA: TGTGCCAGTAGCCCGGGACCCGCGAACACCGGGGAGCTGTTTTTT; CDR3 protein: CASSPGPANTGELFF
clone size: -; J gene: TRBJ2-1; D gene: TRBD1; V gene: TRBV6-6; CDR3 DNA: TGTGCCAGCGGGGACAGGCGGAATGAGCAGTTCTTC; CDR3 protein: CASGDRRNEQFF
clone size: -; J gene: TRBJ2-2; D gene: -; V gene: TRBV28; CDR3 DNA: TGTGCCAGCAGCCAATATTCCGGGACACGAACCACCGGGGAGCTGTTTTTT; CDR3 protein: CASSQYSGTRTTGELFF
clone size: -; J gene: TRBJ1-5; D gene: -; V gene: TRBV18; CDR3 DNA: TGTGCCAGCTCGTGGGGGGTCCTCAATCAGCCCCAGCATTTT; CDR3 protein: CASSWGVLNQPQHF
clone size: -; J gene: TRBJ1-5; D gene: -; V gene: TRBV30; CDR3 DNA: TGTGCCTCCCTCGCGAAGGGGCTGACAGTAATCAATCAGCCCCAGCATTTT; CDR3 protein: CASLAKGLTVINQPQHF
clone size: -; J gene: TRBJ2-2; D gene: -; V gene: TRBV7-7; CDR3 DNA: TGTGCCAGCAGCACGGGACGGTCGAACACCGGGGAGCTGTTTTTT; CDR3 protein: CASSTGRSNTGELFF
clone size: -; J gene: TRBJ1-1; D gene: -; V gene: TRBV2; CDR3 DNA: TGTGCCAGCAGGCCCGATGTTAACACTGAAGCTTTCTTT; CDR3 protein: CASRPDVNTEAFF
clone size: -; J gene: TRBJ2-7; D gene: -; V gene: TRBV15; CDR3 DNA: TGTGCCACCAGCAGACCTTTGGACTTAACTATTAGGTACTTC; CDR3 protein: CATSRPLDLTIRYF
clone size: -; J gene: TRBJ1-3; D gene: -; V gene: TRBV6-5; CDR3 DNA: TGTGCCAGCAGTTACTCGGCCGGGGGACCTGGAAACACCATATATTTT; CDR3 protein: CASSYSAGGPGNTIYF
clone size: -; J gene: TRBJ2-1; D gene: TRBD2; V gene: TRBV9; CDR3 DNA: TGTGCCAGCACCTCTGGGGCTAGCGGGCCCGATGAGCAGTTCTTC; CDR3 protein: CASTSGASGPDEQFF
clone size: once; J gene: TRBJ2-5; D gene: -; V gene: TRBV29-1; CDR3 DNA: TGCAGCGCCTCGCGGGACATCCAAGAGACCCAGTACTTC; CDR3 protein: CSASRDIQETQYF
clone size: -; J gene: TRBJ1-2; D gene: -; V gene: TRBV5-8; CDR3 DNA: TGTGCCAGCAGCTTGGAGCTGGGGCCTGTCGGCTACACCTTC; CDR3 protein: CASSLELGPVGYTF
clone size: -; J gene: TRBJ2-2; D gene: TRBD2; V gene: TRBV11-2; CDR3 DNA: TGTGCCAGCAGCACCCTGGGGGGGGTTCGCACCGGGGAGCTGTTTTTT; CDR3 protein: CASSTLGGVRTGELFF
clone size: -; J gene: TRBJ2-3; D gene: -; V gene: TRBV4-1; CDR3 DNA: TGCGCCAGCAGCCGGGTGGAGGGATTAACAGATACGCAGTATTTT; CDR3 protein: CASSRVEGLTDTQYF
clone size: -; J gene: TRBJ2-4; D gene: -; V gene: TRBV6-5; CDR3 DNA: TGTGCCAGCAGTTACTCGAGCCCGGACCAAAACATTCAGTACTTC; CDR3 protein: CASSYSSPDQNIQYF
clone size: -; J gene: TRBJ1-1; D gene: -; V gene: TRBV5-1; CDR3 DNA: TGCGCCAGCAGCTTGTCAACGAACACTGAAGCTTTCTTT; CDR3 protein: CASSLSTNTEAFF
clone size: -; J gene: TRBJ1-3; D gene: -; V gene: TRBV9; CDR3 DNA: TGTGCCAGCAGCGTATCTCTGGACAGCTCTGGAAACACCATATATTTT; CDR3 protein: CASSVSLDSSGNTIYF
clone size: once; J gene: TRBJ1-4; D gene: -; V gene: TRBV5-1; CDR3 DNA: TGCGCCAGCGGGTGGGGCCCTAATGAAAAACTGTTTTTT; CDR3 protein: CASGWGPNEKLFF
clone size: -; J gene: TRBJ1-1; D gene: -; V gene: TRBV28; CDR3 DNA: TGTGCCAGCAGTTTGGTTGTGGGCGCCTGGACTGAAGCTTTCTTT; CDR3 protein: CASSLVVGAWTEAFF
clone size: -; J gene: TRBJ1-3; D gene: -; V gene: TRBV5-6; CDR3 DNA: TGTGCCAGCAGCCCACGACCTGGGTACACCATATATTTT; CDR3 protein: CASSPRPGYTIYF
clone size: -; J gene: TRBJ2-7; D gene: -; V gene: TRBV28; CDR3 DNA: TGTGCCAGCAGTTTATCAGCGACGTCCTACGAGCAGTACTTC; CDR3 protein: CASSLSATSYEQYF
clone size: -; J gene: TRBJ2-7; D gene: TRBD2; V gene: TRBV28; CDR3 DNA: TGTGCCAGCAGAATAACCAGCGGGATAAATCTCTACGAGCAGTACTTC; CDR3 protein: CASRITSGINLYEQYF
clone size: -; J gene: TRBJ2-2; D gene: TRBD1; V gene: TRBV28; CDR3 DNA: TGTGCCAGCAGTCTAAGGACAGGAGATAACACCGGGGAGCTGTTTTTT; CDR3 protein: CASSLRTGDNTGELFF
clone size: -; J gene: TRBJ2-1; D gene: -; V gene: TRBV20-1; CDR3 DNA: TGCAGTGCTAAGCGGAACAATGAGCAGTTCTTC; CDR3 protein: CSAKRNNEQFF
clone size: -; J gene: TRBJ2-5; D gene: -; V gene: TRBV5-1; CDR3 DNA: TGCGCCAGCAGCTTGGGTTCGGGGCAGGCCCAAAAAGAGACCCAGTACTTC; CDR3 protein: CASSLGSGQAQKETQYF
clone size: -; J gene: TRBJ2-5; D gene: TRBD1; V gene: TRBV7-2; CDR3 DNA: TGTGCCAGCAGCTTCTCCGGACAGGTGTCAGGGACCCAGTACTTC; CDR3 protein: CASSFSGQVSGTQYF
clone size: -; J gene: TRBJ1-3; D gene: -; V gene: TRBV18; CDR3 DNA: TGTGCCAGCTCACGTGGGCGAGGAAACACCATATATTTT; CDR3 protein: CASSRGRGNTIYF
clone size: -; J gene: TRBJ1-2; D gene: -; V gene: TRBV9; CDR3 DNA: TGTGCCAGCAGCGTAACGGTTGACTATGGCTACACCTTC; CDR3 protein: CASSVTVDYGYTF
clone size: -; J gene: TRBJ2-7; D gene: -; V gene: TRBV27; CDR3 DNA: TGTGCCAGCAGTTCGGACCGGGACCAGAGGGAGCAGTACTTC; CDR3 protein: CASSSDRDQREQYF
clone size: -; J gene: TRBJ2-7; D gene: TRBD1; V gene: TRBV20-1; CDR3 DNA: TGCAGTACAGGACAGGGAGTCGAGCAGTACTTC; CDR3 protein: CSTGQGVEQYF
clone size: once; J gene: TRBJ2-5; D gene: TRBD2; V gene: TRBV7-9; CDR3 DNA: TGTGCCAGCAGCTCCCGCGGCGGGAGCCGTGAGCAGTACTTC; CDR3 protein: CASSSRGGSREQYF
clone size: -; J gene: TRBJ2-1; D gene: TRBD2; V gene: TRBV5-1; CDR3 DNA: TGCGCCAGCAGCTTGGCGGGACTAGCGATTGCCAATGAGCAGTTCTTC; CDR3 protein: CASSLAGLAIANEQFF
clone size: -; J gene: TRBJ2-2; D gene: -; V gene: TRBV7-3; CDR3 DNA: TGTGCCAGCAGCTTGGCAGCCTCAGACAGGCCCGGGGAGCTGTTTTTT; CDR3 protein: CASSLAASDRPGELFF
clone size: once; J gene: TRBJ2-1; D gene: -; V gene: TRBV28; CDR3 DNA: TGTGCCAGCAGGTCTGGTGGGATTACCTACAATGAGCAGTTCTTC; CDR3 protein: CASRSGGITYNEQFF
clone size: -; J gene: TRBJ1-1; D gene: TRBD1; V gene: TRBV10-3; CDR3 DNA: TGTGCCATCAAGGGACAGGGGAACACTGAAGCTTTCTTT; CDR3 protein: CAIKGQGNTEAFF
clone size: -; J gene: TRBJ2-7; D gene: TRBD2; V gene: TRBV18; CDR3 DNA: TGTGCCAGCTCACTGACTAGCGGGACCACCTACTCCTACGAGCAGTACTTC; CDR3 protein: CASSLTSGTTYSYEQYF
clone size: -; J gene: TRBJ2-1; D gene: TRBD2; V gene: TRBV28; CDR3 DNA: TGTGCCAGCCAACTAGCGGGGGCCAGCTCCTACAATGAGCAGTTCTTC; CDR3 protein: CASQLAGASSYNEQFF